This T cell receptor (beta chain) emerged from a study of technical replicates of blood from several donors. Data came from immunoSEQ multiplex PCR; TCRdb stores just in-frame clones and leaves some out. The sample records tens of thousands of clones, under 95% being singletons. This CDR3 is 16 amino acids long. CDR1 and CDR2 from the germline V gene are MGHRA and YSYEKL. V dropped 2 bases and J dropped 3; count of bases not matched to a gene: 7. This clone was counted once. The clonotype was recovered from a human donor in good health. The genes are TRBV4-1 and TRBJ1-5; 7 positions agree with TRBD1. Sequenced material: T cells isolated from PBMCs. The CDR3 spells CASSQRSGTVNQPQHF. CDR3 coding DNA: TGCGCCAGCAGCCAACGCTCCGGGACAGTCAATCAGCCCCAGCATTTT.